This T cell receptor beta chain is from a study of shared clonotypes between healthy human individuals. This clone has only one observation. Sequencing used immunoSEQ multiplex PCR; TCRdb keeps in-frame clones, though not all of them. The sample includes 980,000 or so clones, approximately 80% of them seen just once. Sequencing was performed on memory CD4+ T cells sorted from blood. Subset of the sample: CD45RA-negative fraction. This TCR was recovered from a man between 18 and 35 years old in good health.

CDR3 protein: CASSHETDRPNTEAFF. The CDR3 DNA reads as TGCGCCAGCAGCCACGAAACAGACAGGCCGAACACTGAAGCTTTCTTT. This chain joins TRBV4-1 and TRBJ1-1; the D gene is possibly TRBD1 (6 bases). The CDR3 has 16 amino acids. The germline CDR1 and CDR2 sequences are MGHRA and YSYEKL. V was cut by 3 bases and J by 1 base, with 15 bases left in between.